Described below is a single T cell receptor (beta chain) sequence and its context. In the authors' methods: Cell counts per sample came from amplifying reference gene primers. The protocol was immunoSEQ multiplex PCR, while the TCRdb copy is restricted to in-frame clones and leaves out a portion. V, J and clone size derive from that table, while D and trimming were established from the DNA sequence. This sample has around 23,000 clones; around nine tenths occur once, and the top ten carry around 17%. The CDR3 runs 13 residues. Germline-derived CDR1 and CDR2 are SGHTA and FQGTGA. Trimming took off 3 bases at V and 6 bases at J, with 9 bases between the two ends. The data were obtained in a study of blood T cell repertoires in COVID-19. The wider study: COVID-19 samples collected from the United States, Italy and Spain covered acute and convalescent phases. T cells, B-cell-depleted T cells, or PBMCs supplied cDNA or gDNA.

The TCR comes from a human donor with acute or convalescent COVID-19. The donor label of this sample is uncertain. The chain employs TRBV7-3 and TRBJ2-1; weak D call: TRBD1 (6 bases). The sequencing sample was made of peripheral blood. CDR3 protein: CASSLDSSNEQFF. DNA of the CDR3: TGTGCCAGCAGCTTGGACAGTAGCAATGAGCAGTTCTTC.